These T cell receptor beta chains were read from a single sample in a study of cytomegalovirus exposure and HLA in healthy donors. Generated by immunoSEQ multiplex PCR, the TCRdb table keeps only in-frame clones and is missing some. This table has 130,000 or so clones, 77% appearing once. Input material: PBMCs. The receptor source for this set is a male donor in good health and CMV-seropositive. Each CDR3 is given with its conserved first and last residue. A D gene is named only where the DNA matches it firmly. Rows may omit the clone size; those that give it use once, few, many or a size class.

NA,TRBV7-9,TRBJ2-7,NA,CASSLGGRSYEQYF,TGTGCCAGCAGCTTAGGGGGCAGGTCCTACGAGCAGTACTTC
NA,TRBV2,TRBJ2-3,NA,CASSPVLEDTQYF,TGTGCCAGCAGTCCGGTCCTCGAGGATACGCAGTATTTT
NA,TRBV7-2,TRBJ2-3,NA,CASSLGVTQTDTQYF,TGTGCCAGCAGCTTAGGCGTCACTCAAACAGATACGCAGTATTTT
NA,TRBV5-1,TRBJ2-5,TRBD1,CASSLGSGGEETQYF,TGCGCCAGCAGCTTGGGGTCAGGGGGCGAGGAGACCCAGTACTTC
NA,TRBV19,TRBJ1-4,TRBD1,CASSPGTGKLFF,TGTGCCAGTAGTCCGGGGACAGGGAAACTGTTTTTT
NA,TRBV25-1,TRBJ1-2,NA,CASSEVSGYTF,TGTGCCAGCAGTGAAGTATCCGGCTACACCTTC
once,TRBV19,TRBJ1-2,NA,CASSSRGADYGYTF,TGTGCCAGTAGTTCCCGTGGGGCAGACTATGGCTACACCTTC
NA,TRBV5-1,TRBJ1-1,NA,CASSLSRGNTEAFF,TGCGCCAGCAGCTTGTCCCGGGGAAACACTGAAGCTTTCTTT
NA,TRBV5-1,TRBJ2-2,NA,CASSGQPGLPGTGELFF,TGCGCCAGCAGCGGCCAACCGGGACTCCCGGGGACCGGGGAGCTGTTTTTT
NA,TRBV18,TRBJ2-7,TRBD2,CASSPGGRLDYEQYF,TGTGCCAGCTCACCAGGCGGGAGATTGGACTACGAGCAGTACTTC
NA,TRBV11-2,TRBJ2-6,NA,CASSLRQTLTGANGLTF,TGTGCCAGCAGCCTTAGACAGACGCTTACTGGGGCCAACGGCCTGACTTTC
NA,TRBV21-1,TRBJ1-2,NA,CASSVETGEGYTF,TGTGCCAGCAGCGTAGAGACAGGGGAGGGCTACACCTTC
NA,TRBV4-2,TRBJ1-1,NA,CASSPDGGGGMNTEAFF,TGTGCCAGCAGCCCGGATGGGGGCGGGGGGATGAACACTGAAGCTTTCTTT
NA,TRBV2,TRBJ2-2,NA,CASSAERQGTGELFF,TGTGCCAGCAGTGCCGAGAGGCAAGGCACCGGGGAGCTGTTTTTT
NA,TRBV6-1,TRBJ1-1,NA,CASSPTAKNTEAFF,TGTGCCAGCAGTCCGACAGCTAAGAACACTGAAGCTTTCTTT
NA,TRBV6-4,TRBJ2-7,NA,CASSIGPSYEQYF,TGTGCCAGCAGTATCGGTCCGTCCTACGAGCAGTACTTC
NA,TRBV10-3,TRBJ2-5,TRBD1,CAISESVRGPETQYF,TGTGCCATCAGTGAGTCTGTCAGGGGGCCGGAGACCCAGTACTTC
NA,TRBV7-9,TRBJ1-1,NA,CASRRGGQGWTEAFF,TGTGCCAGCAGACGCGGAGGTCAGGGGTGGACTGAAGCTTTCTTT
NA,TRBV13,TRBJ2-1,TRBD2,CASSFSGRSIYNEQFF,TGTGCCAGCAGCTTTAGCGGGAGAAGTATCTACAATGAGCAGTTCTTC
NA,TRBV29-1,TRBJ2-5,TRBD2,CSVGLAGGGQETQYF,TGCAGCGTTGGACTAGCGGGGGGTGGGCAAGAGACCCAGTACTTC
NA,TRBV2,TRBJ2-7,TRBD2,CASSVGVGLADYEQYF,TGTGCCAGCAGTGTGGGTGTGGGACTAGCGGATTACGAGCAGTACTTC
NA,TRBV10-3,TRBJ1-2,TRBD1,CAISLGGGDRGFFF,TGTGCCATCAGTTTGGGGGGAGGGGACAGGGGGTTTTTCTTC
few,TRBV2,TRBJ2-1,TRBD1,CASTLDRGGSNEQFF,TGTGCCAGCACCTTAGACAGGGGTGGGAGCAATGAGCAGTTCTTC
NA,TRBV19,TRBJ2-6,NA,CASRSSGANGLTF,TGTGCCAGCCGTTCCTCTGGGGCCAACGGCCTGACTTTC
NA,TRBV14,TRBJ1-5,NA,CASSPTWGVGSRPQHF,TGTGCCAGCAGCCCAACTTGGGGCGTCGGTTCTCGGCCCCAGCATTTT